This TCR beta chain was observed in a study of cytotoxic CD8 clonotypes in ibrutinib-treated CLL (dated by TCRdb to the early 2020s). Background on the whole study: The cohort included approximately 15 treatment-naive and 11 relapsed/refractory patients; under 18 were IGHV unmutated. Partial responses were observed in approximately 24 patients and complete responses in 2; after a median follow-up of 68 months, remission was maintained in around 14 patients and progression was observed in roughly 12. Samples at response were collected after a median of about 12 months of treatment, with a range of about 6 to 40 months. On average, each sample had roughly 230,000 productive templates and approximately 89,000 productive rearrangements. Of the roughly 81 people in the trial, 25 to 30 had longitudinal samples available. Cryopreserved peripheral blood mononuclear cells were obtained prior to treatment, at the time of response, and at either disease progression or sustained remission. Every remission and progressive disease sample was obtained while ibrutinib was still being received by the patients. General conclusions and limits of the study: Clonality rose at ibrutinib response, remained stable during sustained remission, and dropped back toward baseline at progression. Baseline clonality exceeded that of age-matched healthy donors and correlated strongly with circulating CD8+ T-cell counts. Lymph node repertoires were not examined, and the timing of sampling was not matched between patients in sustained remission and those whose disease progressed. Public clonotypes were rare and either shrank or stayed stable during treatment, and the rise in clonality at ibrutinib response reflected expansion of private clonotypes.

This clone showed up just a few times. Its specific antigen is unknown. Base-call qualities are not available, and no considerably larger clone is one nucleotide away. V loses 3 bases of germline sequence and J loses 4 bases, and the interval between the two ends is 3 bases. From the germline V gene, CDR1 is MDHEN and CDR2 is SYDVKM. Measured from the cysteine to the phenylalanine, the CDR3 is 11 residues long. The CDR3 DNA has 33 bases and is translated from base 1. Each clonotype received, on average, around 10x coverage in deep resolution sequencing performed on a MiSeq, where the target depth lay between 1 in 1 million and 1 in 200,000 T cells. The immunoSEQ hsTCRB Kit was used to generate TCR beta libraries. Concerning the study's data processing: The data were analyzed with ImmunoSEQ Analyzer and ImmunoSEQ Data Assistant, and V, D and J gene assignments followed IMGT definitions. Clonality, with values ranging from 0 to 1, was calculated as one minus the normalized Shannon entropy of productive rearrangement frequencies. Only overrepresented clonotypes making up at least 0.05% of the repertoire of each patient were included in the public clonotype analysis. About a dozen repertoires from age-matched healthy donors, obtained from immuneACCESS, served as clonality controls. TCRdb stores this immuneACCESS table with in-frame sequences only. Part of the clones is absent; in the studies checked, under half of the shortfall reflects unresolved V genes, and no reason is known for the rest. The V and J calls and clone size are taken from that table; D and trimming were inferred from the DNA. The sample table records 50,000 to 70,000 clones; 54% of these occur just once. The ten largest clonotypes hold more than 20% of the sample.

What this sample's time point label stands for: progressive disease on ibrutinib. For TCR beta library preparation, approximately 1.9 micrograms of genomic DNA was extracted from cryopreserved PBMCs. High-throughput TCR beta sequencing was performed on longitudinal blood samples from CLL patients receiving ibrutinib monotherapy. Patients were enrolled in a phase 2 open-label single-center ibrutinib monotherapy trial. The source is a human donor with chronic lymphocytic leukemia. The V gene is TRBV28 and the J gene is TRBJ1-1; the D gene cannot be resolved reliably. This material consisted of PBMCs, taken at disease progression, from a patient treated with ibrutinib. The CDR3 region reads CASSLTTEAFF. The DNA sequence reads TGTGCCAGCAGTTTGACCACTGAAGCTTTCTTT. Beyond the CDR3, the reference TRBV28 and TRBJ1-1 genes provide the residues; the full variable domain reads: DVKVTQSSRYLVKRTGEKVFLECVQDMDHENMFWYRQDPGLGLRLIYFSYDVKMKEKGDIPEGYSVSREKKERFSLILESASTNQTSMYLCASSLTTEAFFGQGTRLTVV.